A selection of T cell receptor beta chains follows, all from one sample in a study of blood T cell repertoires in COVID-19. Some clones are missing from TCRdb's copy, which holds only in-frame ones; the method was immunoSEQ multiplex PCR. Among just over 300,000 clones listed, around 84% were seen once. Material for sequencing was PBMCs or T cells enriched from blood (not recorded which). The source of these receptors is a man aged 25-45 years who had recovered from COVID-19. The CDR3 runs from the conserved cysteine through the conserved F or W. D genes are given only for firm matches. Clone size, where shown, is once, few, many, or a class for clones that have expanded.

j_gene: TRBJ1-1
v_gene: TRBV19
abundance: NA
d_gene: NA
CDR3aa: CASSINADTNTEAFF

j_gene: TRBJ2-3
v_gene: TRBV3-1/TRBV3-2
abundance: NA
d_gene: TRBD2
CDR3aa: CASSHRGLAGGPSADTQYF

j_gene: TRBJ2-5
v_gene: TRBV7-9
abundance: once
d_gene: TRBD2
CDR3aa: CASSTIAGGPRETQYF

j_gene: TRBJ2-2
v_gene: TRBV7-9
abundance: NA
d_gene: TRBD2
CDR3aa: CASSRRTSVAGELFF

j_gene: TRBJ2-1
v_gene: TRBV2
abundance: once
d_gene: NA
CDR3aa: CASSGLARNEQFF

j_gene: TRBJ2-7
v_gene: TRBV7-2
abundance: NA
d_gene: NA
CDR3aa: CASSLDREQYF

j_gene: TRBJ1-1
v_gene: TRBV24-1
abundance: NA
d_gene: TRBD1
CDR3aa: CATSGGQGRGYEAFF

j_gene: TRBJ1-1
v_gene: TRBV12-5
abundance: many
d_gene: NA
CDR3aa: CASGSRGGEAFF

j_gene: TRBJ2-5
v_gene: TRBV29-1
abundance: NA
d_gene: NA
CDR3aa: CSVEARGHLQETQYF

j_gene: TRBJ2-5
v_gene: TRBV14
abundance: NA
d_gene: NA
CDR3aa: CASSRDLPTQETQYF

j_gene: TRBJ1-6
v_gene: TRBV19
abundance: NA
d_gene: NA
CDR3aa: CASSIGVGGSPLHF

j_gene: TRBJ1-4
v_gene: TRBV5-1
abundance: NA
d_gene: NA
CDR3aa: CASSSLATNEKLFF

j_gene: TRBJ2-5
v_gene: TRBV28
abundance: NA
d_gene: TRBD1
CDR3aa: CASSPTKDRVDKTQYF

j_gene: TRBJ2-2
v_gene: TRBV5-6
abundance: NA
d_gene: NA
CDR3aa: CASSSLVAGELFF

j_gene: TRBJ2-7
v_gene: TRBV19
abundance: once
d_gene: NA
CDR3aa: CASSIDNVRAYEQYF

j_gene: TRBJ2-3
v_gene: TRBV18
abundance: NA
d_gene: TRBD1
CDR3aa: CASSPGTGADTQYF

j_gene: TRBJ1-1
v_gene: TRBV5-8
abundance: NA
d_gene: NA
CDR3aa: CASSYAGSFLREAFF

j_gene: TRBJ2-7
v_gene: TRBV28
abundance: NA
d_gene: TRBD1
CDR3aa: CASRGQGTLGEQYF

j_gene: TRBJ2-1
v_gene: TRBV5-1
abundance: NA
d_gene: TRBD1
CDR3aa: CASSSPDRGRNEQFF